The clone carrying this TCR beta chain was recorded a few times. Antigen unknown. The source of the sample is a study of STAT5B mutations in CD4+ large granular lymphocyte leukemia. General study findings and limits: 8/27 top patient clones versus 2/35 control clones were TRBV06-family.

The V gene end was trimmed by 1 base and the J gene end by 5 bases; junction bases not matched to a gene: 10. This CDR3 is 17 amino acids long. Germline V gene sequence: CDR1 LGHNA, CDR2 YSLEER. Data came from immunoSEQ multiplex PCR; TCRdb stores just in-frame clones and leaves some out. The sample carries about 38,000 clones, 65% to 90% recorded once. The V and J genes are TRBV4-3 and TRBJ2-2, with TRBD2 matching 7 bases. This receptor was taken from a human donor in good health. Sample: CD4+ T cells from blood buffy coats. The CDR3 loop is CASSQGGGRGRTGELFF. The CDR3 DNA reads TGCGCCAGCAGCCAAGGGGGCGGGAGAGGGAGGACCGGGGAGCTGTTTTTT.